This passage covers 32 T cell receptor beta chains from one sample sequenced in a study of PD-1 blockade in classical Hodgkin lymphoma. Using immunoSEQ multiplex PCR, the repertoire was profiled, and TCRdb retains in-frame clones only, with some absent. The sample lists 20,000 to 25,000 clones, over 65% occurring once. Exposure to brentuximab vedotin varied, and each patient had relapsed following autologous stem cell transplantation. Sequenced material: peripheral blood mononuclear cells (PBMCs), taken before the second cycle of nivolumab. The receptors originated from a human donor with classical Hodgkin lymphoma.

The V gene is TRBV6-1, the J gene TRBJ1-4, with TRBD1 as a possible D gene (6 bases). The CDR3 has 13 residues. Trimming shortened V by 1 base and J by 12 bases, and 12 bases separated the two germline ends. The germline gives CDR1 MNHNS, CDR2 SASEGT. Here the CDR3 DNA reads TGTGCCAGCAGTGAAGGTCCAGGGGTGGAACTGTTTTTT. Its translation: CASSEGPGVELFF.

V is TRBV5-6 and J is TRBJ2-5; D remains unclear. The germline V gene encodes CDR1 SGHDT and CDR2 YYEEEE. The CDR3 has 13 amino acids. Trimming took 4 bases from V and 0 from J, leaving 7 bases between them. CDR3 nucleotide sequence: TGTGCCAGCAGCCTGCAATACCAAGAGACCCAGTACTTC. Its translation: CASSLQYQETQYF.

This clone has just one count. Here the CDR3 DNA reads TGTGCCAGCAGCTTTGTCGACAATGAGCAGTTCTTC. Amino acids: CASSFVDNEQFF. The chain carries TRBV5-5 and TRBJ2-1; D ambiguous. The CDR3 extends over 12 amino acids. V was shortened by 2 bases and J by 5 bases, with 5 bases between the two germline ends. Germline V CDR1 and CDR2: SGHKS, YYEKEE (reference sequence).

The V and J genes are TRBV5-6 and TRBJ2-5; D gene unclear. Looked up from germline, CDR1 is SGHDT and CDR2 is YYEEEE. Trimming shortened V by 4 bases and J by 4 bases, and 14 bases separated the two germline ends. The CDR3 spans 14 residues. The CDR3 DNA reads as TGTGCCAGCAGCGTGGTTTGGGGTGGAGAGACCCAGTACTTC. Protein: CASSVVWGGETQYF.

The chain couples TRBV5-8 to TRBJ1-6; 9 bases match TRBD1. Germline V CDR1 and CDR2: SGHTS, YDEGEE. The CDR3 runs to 15 residues. J was trimmed by 9 bases and V by 2 bases; bases with no gene match: 6. CDR3 region: CASSLEGTGSSPLHF. CDR3 nucleotide sequence: TGTGCCAGCAGCTTAGAGGGGACAGGGAGTTCACCCCTCCACTTT.

The J gene is TRBJ2-7, the V gene TRBV6-5; TRBD1 might be the D (6 bases). The CDR3 loop spans 15 amino acids. V lost 6 bases to trimming and J lost 3 bases, with 18 bases between them. Germline lookup yields CDR1 MNHEY and CDR2 SVGAGI. As DNA, the CDR3 is TGTGCCAGCAGCCTACAGGGCCTAACCTTCTACGAGCAGTACTTC. It encodes CASSLQGLTFYEQYF.

The chain employs TRBV5-1 and TRBJ1-3; TRBD1 matches at 7 bases. J was trimmed by 0 bases and V by 3 bases; bases with no gene match: 3. The CDR3 is 15 residues long. CDR1 and CDR2 from the germline V gene are SGHRS and YFSETQ. This chain's CDR3 is CASSSTGPSGNTIYF. The CDR3 region has the DNA TGCGCCAGCAGCTCGACAGGGCCCTCTGGAAACACCATATATTTT.

V gene TRBV6-5 combines with J gene TRBJ2-7; tentatively, D is TRBD2 (5 bases). The CDR3 is 13 amino acids. CDR1 is MNHEY, CDR2 SVGAGI, per germline. The V end was cut by 6 bases, the J end by 6 bases, with 15 bases between. The CDR3 protein is CASRREFGVEQYF. The CDR3 coding sequence is TGTGCCAGCAGGAGGGAGTTTGGGGTCGAGCAGTACTTC.

J is TRBJ2-1 and V is TRBV4-1; D is unclear. The CDR3 totals 16 residues. Germline V gene lookup returns CDR1 MGHRA and CDR2 YSYEKL. V was clipped by 1 base and J by 0 bases, with 10 bases between them. The CDR3 region has the DNA TGCGCCAGCAGCCAAGTTAATCTAGTCTCCTACAATGAGCAGTTCTTC. Translating it yields CASSQVNLVSYNEQFF.

This rearrangement joins TRBV29-1 to TRBJ2-7, with TRBD1 matching over 7 bases. The CDR3 extends over 12 amino acids. V dropped 5 bases and J dropped 3; count of bases not matched to a gene: 4. Per the germline V gene, CDR1 is SQVTM and CDR2 is ANQGSEA. CDR3 in DNA: TGCAGCGTTCGGGACAGCCGCTACGAGCAGTACTTC. Its protein is CSVRDSRYEQYF.

V usage is TRBV27 and J usage is TRBJ2-7, with D perhaps matching TRBD2 (6 bases). V lost 1 base to trimming and J lost 5 bases, with 12 bases between them. This CDR3 region has 14 residues. Germline V gene lookup returns CDR1 MNHEY and CDR2 SMNVEV (reference sequence). CDR3 in amino acids: CASSLFIGGHEQYF. The CDR3 DNA reads as TGTGCCAGCAGTTTATTTATCGGGGGACACGAGCAGTACTTC.

The gene calls are TRBV6-5 and TRBJ2-2; 9 bases match TRBD2. Germline values: CDR1 MNHEY, CDR2 SVGAGI. The CDR3 is 13 amino acids. Trimming at V came to 6 bases and at J to 8 bases, leaving 4 bases not matched to a gene. The CDR3 protein is CASSLGLAGELFF. The CDR3 DNA reads as TGTGCCAGCAGCCTCGGACTAGCGGGGGAGCTGTTTTTT.

The V call is TRBV30, the J call TRBJ2-5, with D unclear. Per germline, CDR1 GTSNPN and CDR2 SVGIG (reference sequence). Trimming shortened V by 8 bases and J by 2 bases, and 15 bases separated the two germline ends. CDR3 size: 13 residues. The DNA for the CDR3 is TGTGCCGGGATGACTTACAAACAAGAGACCCAGTACTTC. Its protein is CAGMTYKQETQYF.

This chain uses TRBV4-2 with TRBJ2-3, with 10 bases lining up with TRBD2. The CDR3 runs 16 residues. Germline CDR1 LGHNA, CDR2 YNFKEQ. The V gene end was trimmed by 0 bases and the J gene end by 1 base; junction bases not matched to a gene: 1. The CDR3 DNA sequence: TGTGCCAGCAGCCAAGATGGGACTAGCGGCACAGATACGCAGTATTTT. This sequence encodes CASSQDGTSGTDTQYF.

The V gene is TRBV29-1, the J gene TRBJ2-7; unclear D gene. Trimming pared 4 bases from V and 3 bases from J, leaving 7 bases between. The CDR3 is 11 amino acids. CDR1 and CDR2 from the germline V gene are SQVTM and ANQGSEA. CDR3 residues: CSVGHGYEQYF. The CDR3 bases are TGCAGCGTTGGACACGGCTACGAGCAGTACTTC.

V gene TRBV15 combines with J gene TRBJ2-2, with D possibly matching TRBD2 (5 bases). This CDR3 spans 11 amino acids. Germline CDR1 LNHNV, CDR2 YYDKDF (reference sequence). Trimming removed 8 bases at V and 7 bases at J, with 8 bases between. The CDR3 nucleotides are TGTGCCACCGGGAGAAACGGGGAGCTGTTTTTT. Its translation: CATGRNGELFF.

By proportion, this clone is medium-sized (0.01 to 0.1%). The genes are TRBV11-2 and TRBJ1-5, with D hard to call. V gave up 0 bases and J gave up 3 bases, with 9 bases separating them. The CDR3 length is 15 residues. CDR1 and CDR2 (germline): SGHAT, FQNNGV. CDR3 sequence reads: CASSLDGGINQPQHF. In nucleotides, the CDR3 is TGTGCCAGCAGCTTAGACGGCGGGATCAATCAGCCCCAGCATTTT. Supplemented by reference TRBV11-2 and TRBJ1-5, the full variable domain reads EAGVAQSPRYKIIEKRQSVAFWCNPISGHATLYWYQQILGQGPKLLIQFQNNGVVDDSQLPKDRFSAERLKGVDSTLKIQPAKLEDSAVYLCASSLDGGINQPQHFGDGTRLSIL.

J is TRBJ2-7 and V is TRBV29-1; 9 positions match TRBD1. The CDR3 consists of 12 residues. The V segment lost 6 bases and the J segment 6 bases; nucleotides outside the gene matches: 6. Germline values: CDR1 SQVTM, CDR2 ANQGSEA. The CDR3 is CSVGTGLAEQYF. The CDR3 DNA reads as TGCAGCGTGGGGACAGGGTTGGCCGAGCAGTACTTC.

This clone showed up just once. This chain uses TRBV6-6 with TRBJ1-2; D is undetermined. Germline assignment: CDR1 MNHNY and CDR2 SVGAGI (reference sequence). Trimming removed 1 base from V and 6 bases from J, with 9 bases in between. The CDR3 totals 13 residues. CDR3 region: CASSYYPGDGYTF. The DNA for the CDR3 is TGTGCCAGCAGTTACTATCCCGGAGATGGCTACACCTTC.

V is TRBV7-2 and J is TRBJ2-2; no definite D call. Trimming took off 10 bases at V and 6 bases at J, with 12 bases between the two ends. The CDR3 totals 12 residues. The V gene's germline CDR1 is SGHTA and CDR2 FQGNSA. For the CDR3, the DNA is TGTGCCAACTTGGTAGAGGCCGGGGAGCTGTTTTTT. Protein sequence: CANLVEAGELFF.

The chain recombines TRBV5-1 with TRBJ1-3; D might be TRBD1 (5 bases). Germline CDR1 SGHRS, CDR2 YFSETQ. The CDR3 sequence is 15 residues long. The V and J ends lost 3 bases and 2 bases respectively, with 12 bases between them. This chain's CDR3 is CASSSAGTPGNTIYF. CDR3 in DNA: TGCGCCAGCAGCTCGGCCGGGACTCCTGGAAACACCATATATTTT.

This clone was observed a handful of times. V gene TRBV5-4 combines with J gene TRBJ1-2; 8 nucleotides match TRBD1. The V gene end was trimmed by 4 bases and the J gene end by 8 bases; junction bases not matched to a gene: 13. The V gene's germline CDR1 is SGHNT and CDR2 YYREEE (reference sequence). The CDR3 runs to 15 residues. CDR3 protein: CASSVGTGSGDGYTF. For the CDR3, the DNA is TGTGCCAGCAGCGTAGGGACAGGCAGCGGTGACGGCTACACCTTC.

This clone was counted once. The chain employs TRBV2 and TRBJ2-5, with D perhaps TRBD2 (5 bases). The CDR3 runs to 13 residues. V was shortened by 7 bases and J by 1 base, with 10 bases between the two germline ends. Germline values: CDR1 SNHLY, CDR2 FYNNEI. In nucleotides, the CDR3 is TGTGCCAGCATCTCCAGCGGCCAAGAGACCCAGTACTTC. This codes for CASISSGQETQYF.

The sample holds one count of this clone. The rearrangement links TRBV6-5 to TRBJ1-1; possibly TRBD1 for D (6 bases). V was trimmed by 6 bases and J by 6 bases, leaving 14 bases between them. Germline assignment: CDR1 MNHEY and CDR2 SVGAGI. The CDR3 has 13 amino acids. CDR3 loop: CASRRQAGAEAFF. CDR3 DNA sequence: TGTGCCAGCAGAAGACAGGCAGGCGCTGAAGCTTTCTTT.

The rearrangement joins TRBV5-4 to TRBJ2-5, with 10 bases matching TRBD2. Germline lookup yields CDR1 SGHNT and CDR2 YYREEE (reference sequence). With V trimmed by 6 bases and J by 4 bases, 6 bases remained unmatched. The CDR3 loop spans 14 amino acids. In nucleotides, the CDR3 is TGTGCCAGCAACCAGCGGGGGGGCGTAGAGACCCAGTACTTC. Protein: CASNQRGGVETQYF.

The CDR3 spells CASTSGLEGEQFF. Written as DNA, the CDR3 is TGTGCCAGCACCTCTGGCCTAGAGGGTGAGCAGTTCTTC. The V call is TRBV11-2, the J call TRBJ2-1; weak D call: TRBD2 (5 bases). V lost 7 bases and J 9 bases, leaving 16 bases between the germline ends. CDR1 and CDR2 from the germline V gene are SGHAT and FQNNGV. This CDR3 has 13 residues.

The chain joins TRBV30 to TRBJ1-3; perhaps TRBD1 as D (5 bases). V was trimmed by 6 bases and J by 6 bases, leaving 21 bases between them. Germline loops: CDR1 GTSNPN, CDR2 SVGIG (reference sequence). This CDR3 region has 15 residues. For the CDR3, the DNA is TGTGCCTGCCTAAGGGGCAGGAAAGCCTCAAACACCATATATTTT. Translated: CACLRGRKASNTIYF.

This clone turned up a few times. The V and J genes are TRBV11-2 and TRBJ2-5; TRBD1 matches at 7 bases. V trimming: 5 bases; J trimming: 2 bases; junction bases outside the gene matches: 5. The germline CDR1 and CDR2 sequences are SGHAT and FQNNGV. The CDR3 consists of 14 residues. CDR3 protein: CASSAQGVQETQYF. The CDR3 nucleotides are TGTGCCAGCAGCGCGCAGGGGGTACAAGAGACCCAGTACTTC.

J is TRBJ1-2 and V is TRBV19, with no clear D. Germline lookup yields CDR1 LNHDA and CDR2 SQIVND (reference sequence). The ends were cut back, 0 bases at V and 9 bases at J, with 11 bases in the middle. This CDR3 has 13 amino acids. The DNA for the CDR3 is TGTGCCAGTAGTATAGAAGGCCGAGAAAGCTACACCTTC. It yields the protein CASSIEGRESYTF.

The J gene is TRBJ1-4, the V gene TRBV7-6; D unresolved. The germline V and J ends were trimmed by 2 bases and 0 bases, with 7 bases remaining between them. This CDR3 region has 15 residues. Germline V gene sequence: CDR1 SGHVS, CDR2 FNYEAQ. The CDR3 loop reads CASSLFGATNEKLFF. The DNA of the CDR3 is TGTGCCAGCAGCTTATTTGGGGCAACTAATGAAAAACTGTTTTTT.

As DNA, the CDR3 is TGCAGCGTTGAAGAAGCGGGGGACACCCAAGAGACCCAGTACTTC. This gives the protein CSVEEAGDTQETQYF. V and J are TRBV29-1 and TRBJ2-5; 8 bases line up with TRBD2. In germline, CDR1 is SQVTM, CDR2 ANQGSEA. The CDR3 length is 15 residues. Losses at the gene ends were 0 bases for V and 1 base for J; bases not matched to a gene: 4.

V and J are TRBV5-6 and TRBJ2-1; D not certain. There are 13 residues in the CDR3. CDR1 SGHDT and CDR2 YYEEEE come from the germline V gene. V lost 0 bases to trimming and J lost 5 bases, with 6 bases between them. CDR3 DNA sequence: TGTGCCAGCAGCTTGGGGGCTAACAATGAGCAGTTCTTC. Translated: CASSLGANNEQFF.